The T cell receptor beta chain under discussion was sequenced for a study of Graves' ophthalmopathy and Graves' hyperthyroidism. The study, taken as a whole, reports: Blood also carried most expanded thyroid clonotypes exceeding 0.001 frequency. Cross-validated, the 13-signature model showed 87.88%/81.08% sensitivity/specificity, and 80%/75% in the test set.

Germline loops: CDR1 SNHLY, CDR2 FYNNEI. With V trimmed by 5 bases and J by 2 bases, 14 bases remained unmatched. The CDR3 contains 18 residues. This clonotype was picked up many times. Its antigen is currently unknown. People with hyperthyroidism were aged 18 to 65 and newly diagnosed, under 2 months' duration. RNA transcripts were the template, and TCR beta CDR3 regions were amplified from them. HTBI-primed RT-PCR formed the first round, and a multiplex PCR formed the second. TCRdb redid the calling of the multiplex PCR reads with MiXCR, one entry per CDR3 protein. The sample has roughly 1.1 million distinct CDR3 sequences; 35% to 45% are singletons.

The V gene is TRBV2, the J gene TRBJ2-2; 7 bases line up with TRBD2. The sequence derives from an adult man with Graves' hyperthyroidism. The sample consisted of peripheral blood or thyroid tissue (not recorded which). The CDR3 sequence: CASSIHERGEGNTGELFF. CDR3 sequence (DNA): TGTGCCAGCAGTATACATGAGCGGGGCGAGGGAAACACCGGGGAGCTGTTTTTT. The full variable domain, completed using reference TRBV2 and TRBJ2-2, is EPEVTQTPSHQVTQMGQEVILRCVPISNHLYFYWYRQILGQKVEFLVSFYNNEISEKSEIFDDQFSVERPDGSNFTLKIRSTKLEDSAMYFCASSIHERGEGNTGELFFGEGSRLTVL.